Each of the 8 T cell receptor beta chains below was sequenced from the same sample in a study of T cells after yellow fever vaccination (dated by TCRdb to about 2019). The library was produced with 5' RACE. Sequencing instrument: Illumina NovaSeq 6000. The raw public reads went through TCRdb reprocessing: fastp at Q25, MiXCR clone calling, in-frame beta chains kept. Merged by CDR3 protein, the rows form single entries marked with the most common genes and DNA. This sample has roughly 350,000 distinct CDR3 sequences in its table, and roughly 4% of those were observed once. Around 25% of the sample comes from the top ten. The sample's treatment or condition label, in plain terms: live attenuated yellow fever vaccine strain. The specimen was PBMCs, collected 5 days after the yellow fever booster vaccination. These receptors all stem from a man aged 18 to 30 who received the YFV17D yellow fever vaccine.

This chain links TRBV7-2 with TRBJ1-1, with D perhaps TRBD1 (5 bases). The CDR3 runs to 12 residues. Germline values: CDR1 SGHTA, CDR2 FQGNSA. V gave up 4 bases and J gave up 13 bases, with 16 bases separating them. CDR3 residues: CASSYTDLGGFF. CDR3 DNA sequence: TGTGCCAGCAGCTATACAGATCTCGGGGGTTTCTTT.

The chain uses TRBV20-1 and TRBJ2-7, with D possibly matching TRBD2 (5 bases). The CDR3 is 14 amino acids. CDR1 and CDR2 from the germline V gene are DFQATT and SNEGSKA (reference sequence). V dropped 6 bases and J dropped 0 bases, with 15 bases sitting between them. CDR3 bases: TGCAGTGCCCTCGAGGGCGGAATCTCCTACGAGCAGTACTTC. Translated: CSALEGGISYEQYF.

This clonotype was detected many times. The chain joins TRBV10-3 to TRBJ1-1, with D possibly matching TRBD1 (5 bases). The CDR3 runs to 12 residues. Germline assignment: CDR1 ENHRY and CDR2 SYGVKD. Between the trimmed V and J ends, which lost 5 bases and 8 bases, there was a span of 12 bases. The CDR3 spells CAISPGTDEAFF. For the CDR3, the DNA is TGTGCCATCAGTCCCGGGACGGACGAAGCTTTCTTT.

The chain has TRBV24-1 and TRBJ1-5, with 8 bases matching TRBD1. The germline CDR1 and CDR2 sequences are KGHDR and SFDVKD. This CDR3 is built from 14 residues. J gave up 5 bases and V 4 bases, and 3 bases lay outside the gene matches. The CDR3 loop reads CATSDGQGDQPQHF. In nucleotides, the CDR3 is TGTGCCACCAGTGACGGACAGGGTGATCAGCCCCAGCATTTT.

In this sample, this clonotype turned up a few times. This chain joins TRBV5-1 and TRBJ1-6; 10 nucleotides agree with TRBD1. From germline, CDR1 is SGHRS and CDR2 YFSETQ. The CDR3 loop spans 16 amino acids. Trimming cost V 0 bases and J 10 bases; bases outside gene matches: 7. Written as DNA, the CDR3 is TGCGCCAGCAGCTTGGCCGGGACAGGGGAAATCTCACCCCTCCACTTT. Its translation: CASSLAGTGEISPLHF.

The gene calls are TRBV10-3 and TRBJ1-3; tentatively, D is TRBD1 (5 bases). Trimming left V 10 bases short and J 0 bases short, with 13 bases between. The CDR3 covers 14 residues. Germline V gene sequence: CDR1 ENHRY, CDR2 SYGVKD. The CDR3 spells CATRGDTSGNTIYF. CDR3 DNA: TGTGCCACGAGAGGGGATACCTCTGGAAACACCATATATTTT.

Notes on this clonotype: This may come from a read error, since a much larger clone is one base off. CDR3 DNA sequence: TGCGCCAGGAGCTTGAAGGCCGTCGGGCCGCCCCAGCATTTT. This translates into CARSLKAVGPPQHF. J is TRBJ1-5 and V is TRBV5-1; D unresolved. This CDR3 is 14 amino acids long. Germline lookup yields CDR1 SGHRS and CDR2 YFSETQ.

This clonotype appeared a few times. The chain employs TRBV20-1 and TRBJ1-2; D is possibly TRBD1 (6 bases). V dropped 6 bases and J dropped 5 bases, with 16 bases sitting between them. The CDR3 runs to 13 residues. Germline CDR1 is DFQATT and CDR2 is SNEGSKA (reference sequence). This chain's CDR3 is CSAKDEGGYGYTF. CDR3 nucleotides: TGCAGTGCCAAAGACGAGGGGGGGTATGGCTACACCTTC.